The rows below give T cell receptor beta chains drawn from one sample of a study of T cells expressing NK-cell markers. Reanalyzing the 5' RACE reads, TCRdb keeps one entry per CDR3 protein, without DNA. The sample table includes 300,000 to 500,000 distinct CDR3 sequences. The material sequenced was blood T cells: a sorted CD56 or NKG2C T cell subset, CD4+ or CD8+ T cells, or bulk PBMC T cells (not recorded which). The receptors originated from a woman between 50 and 59 years old in good health. Each CDR3 is given with its conserved first and last residue.

CDR3aa	j_gene	v_gene
CASSRGRVGNGQPQHF	TRBJ1-5	TRBV6-5
CASSDLRGRGTEAFF	TRBJ1-1	TRBV5-1
CASSLTGLTLNTEAFF	TRBJ1-1	TRBV7-8
CASSLGGEVGEQYF	TRBJ2-7	TRBV5-1
CSTLMAPGNTEAFF	TRBJ1-1	TRBV29-1
CAWSRGGSTDTQYF	TRBJ2-3	TRBV30
CASSLSDPTYGYTF	TRBJ1-2	TRBV5-1
CSARDASTNTGELFF	TRBJ2-2	TRBV20-1
CASSPVGAKYNEQFF	TRBJ2-1	TRBV12-3/TRBV12-4
CASSPGGAGTDTQYF	TRBJ2-3	TRBV5-4
CSVYRVDEQFF	TRBJ2-1	TRBV29-1
CASSEGLARSNQYF	TRBJ2-5	TRBV6-1
CASRRVPNTEAFF	TRBJ1-1	TRBV6-5
CASSLAADNEKLFF	TRBJ1-4	TRBV5-4
CSVEGGSGPTYEQYF	TRBJ2-7	TRBV29-1
CATVGGPADTQYF	TRBJ2-3	TRBV24-1
CSAPPLTSGIGGTQYF	TRBJ2-3	TRBV20-1
CASSPYRRRDTQYF	TRBJ2-3	TRBV7-2
CASSQRTGAGELFF	TRBJ2-2	TRBV3-1
CASSLGTGEDIHEQYF	TRBJ2-7	TRBV13
CASRSRDRDPKNIQYF	TRBJ2-4	TRBV6-1
CASSSQGTSNEQYF	TRBJ2-7	TRBV12-3/TRBV12-4
CASTGSGLNEQFF	TRBJ2-1	TRBV6-1
CASSEGSAGVHTQYF	TRBJ2-3	TRBV5-1
CASSEARGGTEAFF	TRBJ1-1	TRBV6-1